A selection of T cell receptor beta chains follows, all from one sample in a study of shared clonotypes between healthy human individuals. Method: immunoSEQ multiplex PCR; TCRdb's copy keeps in-frame clones and lacks some. The data hold 950,000 to 1,200,000 clones, with roughly 80% observed a single time. The sample was memory CD4+ T cells from PBMCs. These receptors were taken from a man younger than 30 in good health. Some clones in this sample may be carry-over from other donors' samples. The CDR3 runs from the conserved cysteine through the conserved F or W. Fields, in order: clone size, J gene, V gene, D gene, CDR3 DNA, CDR3 protein. The D gene is left open where the match is weak. Size tells how often a clone was seen (once, few, many) or the class of an expanded clone, and some rows leave it out.

NA | TRBJ1-5 | TRBV5-8 | NA | TGTGCCAGCAGCTTAGGGGACCACAGCAATCGGCCCCAGCATTTT | CASSLGDHSNRPQHF
once | TRBJ2-7 | TRBV28 | TRBD1 | TGTGCCAGCAGCCAACTTGGGACAGTTAACTACGAGCAGTACTTC | CASSQLGTVNYEQYF
once | TRBJ1-3 | TRBV15 | NA | TGTGCCACCAGCAGGGCGACAGCTTCTGGAAACACCATATATTTT | CATSRATASGNTIYF
NA | TRBJ1-3 | TRBV15 | NA | TGTGCCACCAGCAGTGAACCGGGGGTCACCATATATTTT | CATSSEPGVTIYF
once | TRBJ2-3 | TRBV30 | TRBD1 | TGTGCCTGCATAGACAGGGGGAGGTTGACAGATACGCAGTATTTT | CACIDRGRLTDTQYF
few | TRBJ1-2 | TRBV28 | TRBD1 | TGTGCCAGCAGTTTAACCGACAGGGCAGGAGGCTACACCTTC | CASSLTDRAGGYTF
NA | TRBJ2-7 | TRBV6-5 | TRBD2 | TGTGCCAGCAGTCTTAGCGGGAGTGGTTACGAGCAGTACTTC | CASSLSGSGYEQYF
NA | TRBJ1-4 | TRBV28 | NA | TGTGCCACTACAATGGGGTATTCTAATGAAAAACTGTTTTTT | CATTMGYSNEKLFF
NA | TRBJ1-1 | TRBV2 | TRBD1 | TGTGCCAGCAGTGACAGACAGGGGGTGAACACTGAAGCTTTCTTT | CASSDRQGVNTEAFF
NA | TRBJ1-1 | TRBV28 | NA | TGTGCCAGCAGCTCCCCTCGGGAGGGTGACACTGAAGCTTTCTTT | CASSSPREGDTEAFF
NA | TRBJ2-7 | TRBV6-5 | TRBD1 | TGTGCCAGCACCAGACAGGGTCAGGAGCAGTACTTC | CASTRQGQEQYF
NA | TRBJ2-7 | TRBV29-1 | NA | TGCAGCGTTGTTCCTCAGGACTCCTACGAGCAGTACTTC | CSVVPQDSYEQYF
NA | TRBJ1-4 | TRBV7-9 | TRBD1 | TGTGCCAGCGGGGGACAGGGAGCAACTAATGAAAAACTGTTTTTT | CASGGQGATNEKLFF
NA | TRBJ2-2 | TRBV30 | NA | TGTGCCTGGAGTGTCAACAGAAACACCGGGGAGCTGTTTTTT | CAWSVNRNTGELFF
NA | TRBJ2-1 | TRBV4-1 | NA | TGCGCCAGCAGCCAAGGACGGGGACAATCCTACAATGAGCAGTTCTTC | CASSQGRGQSYNEQFF
NA | TRBJ2-3 | TRBV11-2 | TRBD2 | TGTGCCAGCAGGAATATGGGAGGGTCAGATACGCAGTATTTT | CASRNMGGSDTQYF
NA | TRBJ2-1 | TRBV5-8 | NA | TGTGCCAGCAGCCCAACCTTGGCCTCCACCCGGTTCTTC | CASSPTLASTRFF
NA | TRBJ2-1 | TRBV29-1 | TRBD2 | TGCAGCGTGCCCTCTAGCGGGACCTACAATGAGCAGTTCTTC | CSVPSSGTYNEQFF
few | TRBJ2-2 | TRBV5-5 | TRBD2 | TGTGCCAGCAGCCCTCGGACTAGCGGGAGTGGCACCGGGGAGCTGTTTTTT | CASSPRTSGSGTGELFF
NA | TRBJ2-5 | TRBV15 | TRBD2 | TGTGCCACCAGCAGAGTCCCTGGCGGGGGGGAGACCCAGTACTTC | CATSRVPGGGETQYF
NA | TRBJ2-7 | TRBV5-8 | NA | TGTGCCAGCAGCTTTGAGGGTTCGGCCTACGAGCAGTACTTC | CASSFEGSAYEQYF
NA | TRBJ1-2 | TRBV19 | TRBD1 | TGTGCCAGTAGTATAAGACAGGGGACAAGTGGCTACACCTTC | CASSIRQGTSGYTF
NA | TRBJ1-5 | TRBV30 | NA | TGTGCCTGGAGTGTGGGAGGGGGGGGTCAGCCCCAGCATTTT | CAWSVGGGGQPQHF
NA | TRBJ2-5 | TRBV7-3 | NA | TGTGCCAGCAGCCCATCGCCCTCGGGGGGCCCGACCCAAGAGACCCAGTACTTC | CASSPSPSGGPTQETQYF
NA | TRBJ1-1 | TRBV9 | NA | TGTGCCAGCAGCGCCGGGCCCCAGGGAAACACTGAAGCTTTCTTT | CASSAGPQGNTEAFF
NA | TRBJ2-5 | TRBV5-4 | TRBD2 | TGTGCCAGCAGCCTTAGTAGCGGGAGGGCGGTGGAGACCCAGTACTTC | CASSLSSGRAVETQYF
once | TRBJ2-2 | TRBV7-7 | NA | TGTGCCAGCAGCTCCCGACAGGCAGGGGAGCTGTTTTTT | CASSSRQAGELFF